This entry is about one T cell receptor beta chain. Its antigen remains unidentified. This record belongs to a study of OX40 agonist ivuxolimab in advanced cancers. Study-level results: The CD4+ and CD8+ T cells in the blood had expanded clonally by week 6 at 0.1 to 3.0 mg/kg. More expanded clones were seen, on average, in CD8+ T cells than in CD4+.

There are 13 residues in the CDR3. V was trimmed by 8 bases and J by 5 bases, leaving 12 bases between them. Per the germline V gene, CDR1 is MGHRA and CDR2 is YSYEKL. Profiled with immunoSEQ multiplex PCR; TCRdb holds only in-frame clones, not every one. Of some 96,000 clones detected, roughly 90% appear once; the ten largest clones hold approximately 0.54%. This chain joins TRBV4-1 and TRBJ1-4, with D hard to call. This receptor was taken from an adult with an advanced solid tumor such as melanoma, head and neck, liver or kidney cancer. The material sequenced was CD4+ or CD8+ T cells sorted from blood, taken in a trial of the OX40 agonist ivuxolimab. CDR3 residues: CASGRARNEKLFF. In nucleotides, the CDR3 is TGCGCCAGCGGCCGGGCGCGAAATGAAAAACTGTTTTTT.